The T cell receptor beta chain described here comes from a study of cytomegalovirus exposure and HLA in healthy donors (dated by TCRdb to 2016 to 2017). The study in broad terms: According to an earlier analysis of around 600 of the donors, 150 million to 200 million T cells yielded some 120 million unique TCR beta sequences and 250 to 350 Gb of sequence data. About 280 gigabases of sequencing data and approximately 80 million unique TCR sequences were included in an early release covering 500 to 750 HLA-typed donors. The genetic ancestry cluster associated with self-reported Caucasian donors included over 65% of the 300 to 450 genotyped donors. The study aimed to test whether signatures of past pathogen exposure could be identified by cataloging public T cell receptors. The study profiled the T cell repertoires of 666 subjects by immunosequencing and related them to cytomegalovirus serostatus. Besides the first cohort of more than 650 subjects, a separate validation cohort made up of 95 to 150 different subjects was used. The study combined high-throughput TCR immunosequencing, statistical association of individual TCRs with disease status, and machine learning to predict cytomegalovirus infection status. A later analysis re-analyzed previously published TCR beta repertoires from 666 donors and added high-resolution HLA genotyping to study TCR occurrence patterns. In the later analysis, no new phenotypic data were used to find candidate immune exposures; instead, reliance was placed on TCR beta sequences and their occurrence across donors. An earlier analysis of 500 to 750 of the donors applied high-throughput TCR beta sequencing to assess whether each TCR beta V gene segment acted as functional or pseudogenic. Donor age, sex, ethnicity and CMV serostatus were collected together with the repertoire data. A later genetic analysis took genome-wide SNP genotypes for about three fifths of the 666 donors and used that subset as a discovery cohort. Every repertoire in the discovery cohort had been generated on one and the same sequencing platform. HLA typing included class I and class II loci at four-digit resolution. The number of typed donors differed by locus: about 629-640 for A, B, C, DRB1 and DQB1; some 500 for DQA1; around 580 for DPA1; and about 470 for DPB1. Because of strong linkage in the cohort, a handful of DR-DQ haplotypes were treated as single units for association and clustering. On average, roughly 250,000 unique TCR beta nucleotide sequences were sequenced per donor among a few hundred genotyped donors of the cohort, with 15% to 20% of those sequences being non-productive.

The cohort consisted of some 670 healthy bone marrow donors. All cohort members were sampled while nominally healthy, although unrecorded immune exposures were likely present. The donor was CMV seronegative and belonged to the group of over 350 seronegative cohort members. Every donor gave a peripheral blood sample, and the peripheral blood mononuclear cells from that sample were used for TCR beta sequencing. Genomic DNA was extracted from the blood cell samples with the Qiagen DNeasy Blood Extraction Kit. The method was the immunoSEQ multiplex PCR assay. The multiplex PCR relied on a mix of 60 forward primers for TCR Vbeta segments and 13 reverse primers for TCR Jbeta segments. The CDR3 region of rearranged TCR beta genes was amplified from genomic DNA by a multiplex PCR assay. The amplified TCR beta libraries were sequenced on the Illumina HiSeq System as 87-base-pair reads. In the source study's methods: In a later analysis, 80 million or so unique TCR beta chains were counted across the approximately 640 repertoires, and roughly 11 million of these chains were shared by at least two donors. Raw reads were error-corrected and collapsed into unique sequences with a nearest-neighbor algorithm that merged closely related sequences to remove PCR and sequencing errors. To assign V, D and J gene segments, CDR3 sequences were aligned to IMGT reference sequences. Each retained sequence needed at least a six-nucleotide match to both a V gene segment and a J gene segment. A rearrangement was called productive if the CDR3 had no stop codons and remained in frame with V and J, and every other rearrangement was called non-productive. CDR3 was defined by IMGT convention, running from the second conserved V-encoded cysteine to the conserved J-encoded phenylalanine. In an earlier analysis of more than 550 of the donors, sequences lacking an unambiguous match to a single V gene segment were excluded. In an earlier analysis of 500 to 750 of the donors, V segments were called functional above 56.7% productive rearrangements and were called segregating when the between-donor standard deviation exceeded 5%. To diagnose cytomegalovirus status from the catalog of TCR beta chain sequences, a statistical classification framework was built. In a later analysis, TCR nucleotide sequences were compared against IMGT/GENE-DB human TR gene sequences so that V and J genes could be assigned. Using the TCRdist pipeline, a later analysis assigned CDR3 sequences along with most-parsimonious VDJ recombination scenarios. In a later analysis, each TCR beta chain was defined by its CDR3 amino acid sequence together with its V-gene family, and reads without a unique V-gene family were excluded. As a way to deal with suspected cross-contamination and a sequencing artifact, a later analysis dropped 500 to 700 nucleotide sequences that were highly shared and had low generation probability. For each public chain, a later analysis derived a clonal expansion index from normalized ranks of inferred template counts within each repertoire. Generation probabilities in a later analysis came from a VDJ recombination model fitted to out-of-frame rearrangements, and those results were checked against IGoR. In a later analysis, hypergeometric tests were used to score TCR-TCR, TCR-HLA and TCR-CMV co-occurrence, with a repertoire-size bias correction applied to TCR pairs. In a later analysis, false discovery rates were estimated by permuting HLA or CMV assignments 20 times. In a later analysis, co-occurring TCRs were grouped with DBSCAN, and TCRdist sequence similarity was added when clustering was performed within HLA-allele-positive subsets. Repertoires with fewer than 30,000 or more than 120,000 public chains, plus five repertoires with anomalous nucleotide sharing, were excluded from co-occurrence clustering. In TCRdb, the immuneACCESS table is reduced to in-frame sequences with V and J assigned. These tables do not hold every clone; where another copy was compared, an unresolved V gene accounts for under half, and the others remain unexplained. V, J and clone size were drawn from that table, and D and trimming were deduced from the DNA. The sample has some 85,000 clones on record, about 74% of them singletons. The ten largest clones add up to about 2.9% of the sample.

For CDR1 and CDR2, the germline V gene (reference sequence) lists MNHEY and SMNVEV. V is trimmed back by 4 bases and J by 11 bases, and the junction contains 11 bases that no gene match accounts for. The CDR3 measures 14 amino acids from cysteine to phenylalanine. Just the 42-base CDR3 DNA is kept, in frame starting at base 1. Paper-wide results and their limitations: In the study, about 150 TCR beta chains were listed as associated with cytomegalovirus. At a false discovery rate of 0.05, a later analysis linked around 15,000 TCR beta sequences to specific HLA alleles. A few of the identified cytomegalovirus-associated TCR beta chains were confirmed in vitro to be specific for cytomegalovirus antigens. In a later analysis, TCR association rates were found to vary across HLA loci, with the most associated TCRs seen for DRB1 alleles and the fewest for HLA-C alleles. According to a later genetic analysis, donors in an Asian-associated ancestry cluster had fewer N-insertions in productive TCRs than the approximately 700-donor mean. In a later analysis, most CMV-associated TCR beta chains were found to appear HLA-restricted, with HLA associations seemingly driven largely by CMV exposure. Some IMGT-functional V segments, including TRBV6-2 and TRBV6-3, could not be distinguished by the 87-base-pair reads and were therefore excluded. A later analysis found that HLA-associated TCR beta chains were more clonally expanded and had lower generation probabilities than equally common non-associated chains. The authors suggested that the approach could potentially be extended to other disease states and immunological phenotypes. Several of the top co-occurrence clusters appeared to be linked to parvovirus B19, influenza, CMV and Epstein-Barr virus, according to a later analysis. This cohort had only TCR beta chains sequenced, and the lack of alpha or paired-chain data limited which features could be detected. A cluster of highly shared sequence variants was judged likely to be a technical artifact of the sequencing pipeline. A further reported finding was that TCR beta sequences accurately predicted the HLA-A and HLA-B alleles for most subjects in the first cohort. Most TCR sequences were observed very rarely across donors, whereas some public TCRs were present in many individuals. The presence/absence analyses assumed that sequencing depth was roughly uniform across donors, and that assumption may not be true. Cytomegalovirus status was reported to be diagnosed by the classifier with high specificity and sensitivity in both the original and validation cohorts. In a later genetic analysis, a missense DCLRE1C variant was associated with V-gene and J-gene trimming of TCR beta chains, and the association was replicated in an independent cohort. For the cohort, immune exposure information was limited to CMV serostatus. An earlier analysis of several hundred of the donors showed that most TCR beta V segments appeared in productive rearrangements either about 90% or about 30% of the time, which broadly matched IMGT annotations. Strong co-occurrence of HLA alleles, especially DR and DQ, made assigning TCR associations to individual alleles difficult. Approximately 18 rarely observed V segments, including chromosome 9 orphons, were excluded from the earlier analysis of several hundred of the donors because counts were too low. Because some donors lacked HLA typing at each locus, the association tests relied only on the typed subset. Linkage disequilibrium might explain the correlated functional status among segregating V segments, but an unknown experimental factor could not be excluded.

As regards this clone: Its antigen is not yet known. Qualities for individual bases were not recorded, and no much larger clone is one base off.

The rearrangement combines TRBV27 with TRBJ2-5; 9 of the junction bases match TRBD1. Source material: PBMCs. This receptor was obtained from a middle-aged man in good health and CMV-seronegative. The DNA sequence is given as TGTGCCAGCAGTTCAGGGACAGGGTTCTCTGAGCAGTACTTC. The translation is CASSSGTGFSEQYF.